The 8 T cell receptor beta chains below all came from one sample that was sequenced in a study of blood T cell repertoires in COVID-19. The method was immunoSEQ multiplex PCR; TCRdb's version includes in-frame clones alone and lacks a portion of them. The repertoire holds 200,000 to 250,000 clones, around 90% seen once, with approximately 1.3% in the top ten. Sequences were obtained from peripheral blood. Receptor source: a man older than 75 with acute or convalescent COVID-19.

The genes are TRBV7-8 and TRBJ1-1; D is ambiguous. V lost 5 bases, J lost 0 bases, and 13 bases lay in between. The germline V gene has CDR1 SGHVS and CDR2 FQNEAQ. This CDR3 is 15 amino acids long. The CDR3 nucleotides are TGTGCCAGCAGCATCCTGGACTCAGTGAACACTGAAGCTTTCTTT. Its translation is CASSILDSVNTEAFF.

The rearrangement uses TRBV27 and TRBJ2-1, with 11 bases fitting TRBD2. Germline V CDR1 and CDR2: MNHEY, SMNVEV (reference sequence). V dropped 6 bases and J dropped 6; count of bases not matched to a gene: 19. The CDR3 has 19 amino acids. As DNA, the CDR3 is TGTGCCAGCAGCCCTCTATTTAGCGGGAGGGTTCGGGAAGGCAATGAGCAGTTCTTC. The encoded protein is CASSPLFSGRVREGNEQFF.

This clone was detected only once. This chain uses TRBV4-3 with TRBJ2-7; 7 bases are shared with TRBD2. There are 16 residues in the CDR3. V lost 1 base, J lost 7 bases, and 13 bases stayed unmatched. CDR1 and CDR2 (germline): LGHNA, YSLEER. The CDR3 sequence is CASSQVWASGINEQYF. The CDR3 DNA follows: TGCGCCAGCAGCCAAGTTTGGGCCAGCGGGATTAATGAGCAGTACTTC.

J is TRBJ2-1 and V is TRBV28, with unresolved D. V lost 3 bases to trimming and J lost 10 bases, with 10 bases between them. Per germline, CDR1 MDHEN and CDR2 SYDVKM. This CDR3 region has 12 residues. The CDR3 DNA is TGTGCCAGCAGTTTGGCTTCCTGGGAGCAGTTCTTC. Its translation: CASSLASWEQFF.

The V gene is TRBV14, the J gene TRBJ2-1, with 10 positions matching TRBD2. The CDR3 has 15 amino acids. Trimming removed 0 bases from V and 8 bases from J; junction bases left unmatched: 4. Germline CDR1 SGHDN, CDR2 FVKESK. Here the CDR3 reads CASSQELAGWHEQFF. The CDR3 DNA sequence: TGTGCCAGCAGCCAAGAACTAGCGGGATGGCATGAGCAGTTCTTC.

This sequence joins TRBV18 and TRBJ2-5, with a weak D call TRBD2 (5 bases). Germline assignment: CDR1 KGHSH and CDR2 LQKENI. This CDR3 contains 14 residues. The V gene lost 1 base and the J gene lost 2 bases, with 8 bases spanning the gap. The CDR3 sequence: CASSPLSGQETQYF. Written as DNA, the CDR3 is TGTGCCAGCTCACCACTTTCGGGACAAGAGACCCAGTACTTC.

J is TRBJ2-2 and V is TRBV5-6; 8 positions agree with TRBD2. The CDR3 contains 15 residues. V shed 2 bases and J 1 base; nucleotides not matched to a gene: 1. From germline, CDR1 is SGHDT and CDR2 YYEEEE. CDR3 region: CASSFAGGNTGELFF. In DNA, the CDR3 is TGTGCCAGCAGCTTTGCGGGAGGGAACACCGGGGAGCTGTTTTTT.

V gene TRBV5-1 combines with J gene TRBJ2-1; 14 bases align to TRBD2. CDR3 size: 15 residues. Germline assignment: CDR1 SGHRS and CDR2 YFSETQ. J lost 10 bases, V lost 3 bases, and 6 bases had no gene match. The CDR3 nucleotides read TGCGCCAGCAGCTCGACTAGCGGGGGGGCGGGCGAGCAGTTCTTC. Translated, it gives CASSSTSGGAGEQFF.